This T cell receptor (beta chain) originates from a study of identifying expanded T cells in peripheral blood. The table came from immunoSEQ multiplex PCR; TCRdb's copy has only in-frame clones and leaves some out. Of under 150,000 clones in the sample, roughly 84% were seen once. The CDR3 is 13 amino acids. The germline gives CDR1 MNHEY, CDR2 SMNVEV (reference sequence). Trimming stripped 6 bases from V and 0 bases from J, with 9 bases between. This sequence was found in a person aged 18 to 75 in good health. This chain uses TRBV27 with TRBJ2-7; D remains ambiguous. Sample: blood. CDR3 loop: CASRSLSSYEQYF. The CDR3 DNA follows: TGTGCCAGCAGGTCTTTGAGCTCCTACGAGCAGTACTTC.